Presented here are 24 T cell receptor beta chains from one specimen sequenced in a study of type 1 regulatory T cells. Antigens of these TCRs are unknown. In TCRdb, the reads were re-called with MiXCR into one record per CDR3 protein. The profile shows about 14,000 distinct CDR3 sequences, roughly 13% of them singletons. What was sequenced was cultured T cells, either the whole culture or a sorted T cell fraction (not recorded which). The receptors originated from a human donor in good health.

Concerning this clonotype itself: Given a much more abundant clone one base away, this may be a read error. The conserved phenylalanine or tryptophan normally closing the CDR3 is absent here, so this likely arose from a read error. This chain uses TRBV28 with TRBJ1-2, with D unclear. CDR3 size: 12 residues. CDR1 and CDR2 from the germline V gene are MDHEN and SYDVKM. V was clipped by 3 bases and J by 3 bases, with 5 bases between them. CDR3 in DNA: TGTGCCAGCAGTTTCCGTGACTATGGCTACACCCTC. As protein: CASSFRDYGYTL.

This clonotype occurred many times. The chain recombines TRBV5-6 with TRBJ1-4, with unresolved D. The CDR3 length is 16 residues. Germline V gene data show CDR1 as SGHDT and CDR2 as YYEEEE. With 4 bases removed from V and 2 bases from J, the gap between germline ends came to 15 bases. The CDR3 region is CASSDSGAVTNEKLFF. The CDR3, as DNA: TGTGCCAGCAGCGATTCGGGAGCGGTTACTAATGAAAAACTGTTTTTT.

In its sample, this clonotype was seen many times. The V call is TRBV11-2, the J call TRBJ1-1; TRBD1 is a possible D gene (5 bases). CDR1 and CDR2 (germline): SGHAT, FQNNGV. The germline V and J ends were trimmed by 1 base and 5 bases, with 11 bases remaining between them. CDR3 size: 14 residues. The CDR3 loop is CASSLGGGGTEAFF. The CDR3, as DNA: TGTGCCAGCAGCTTAGGTGGGGGGGGGACTGAAGCTTTCTTT. The variable domain in full, completed from reference TRBV11-2 and TRBJ1-1, reads EAGVAQSPRYKIIEKRQSVAFWCNPISGHATLYWYQQILGQGPKLLIQFQNNGVVDDSQLPKDRFSAERLKGVDSTLKIQPAKLEDSAVYLCASSLGGGGTEAFFGQGTRLTVV.

This clonotype has ten or more counts. The rearrangement joins TRBV15 to TRBJ1-3, with D maybe TRBD1 (6 bases). Trimming cost V 6 bases and J 1 base, with 13 bases left between them. Germline lookup yields CDR1 LNHNV and CDR2 YYDKDF (reference sequence). The CDR3 is made up of 15 amino acids. The CDR3 nucleotides read TGTGCCACCAGGGTAATTGGGACATCTGGAAACACCATATATTTT. This encodes CATRVIGTSGNTIYF.

This clonotype has just a few counts. This chain joins TRBV20-1 and TRBJ2-1, with TRBD2 identical over 10 bases. The germline gives CDR1 DFQATT, CDR2 SNEGSKA (reference sequence). After removal of 6 bases from V and 1 base from J, the junction contained 9 bases not matched to a gene. This CDR3 contains 16 residues. The CDR3 here is CSALSPSGSSYNEQFF. As DNA, the CDR3 is TGCAGTGCCTTGTCCCCTAGCGGGAGTTCCTACAATGAGCAGTTCTTC.

This clonotype is categorized as medium-sized. The chain has TRBV20-1 and TRBJ1-4; D unresolved. The CDR3 has 13 amino acids. V was trimmed by 6 bases and J by 4 bases, leaving 12 bases between them. The germline CDR1 and CDR2 sequences are DFQATT and SNEGSKA (reference sequence). The CDR3: CSAIGRINEKLFF. CDR3 in DNA: TGCAGTGCGATCGGACGGATTAATGAAAAACTGTTTTTT.

This clonotype was counted many times. V gene TRBV7-2 combines with J gene TRBJ2-7, with 7 nucleotides matching TRBD2. CDR1 SGHTA and CDR2 FQGNSA come from the germline V gene. The CDR3 has 14 amino acids. V shed 4 bases and J 2 bases; nucleotides not matched to a gene: 5. CDR3 sequence (DNA): TGTGCCAGCAGCTGGCAGCGGGGCCCCTACGAGCAGTACTTC. Protein: CASSWQRGPYEQYF.

This clonotype was detected ten times or more. CDR3 in amino acids: CASSLGQFYNEQFF. The CDR3 region has the DNA TGTGCCAGCAGCTTAGGACAGTTCTACAATGAGCAGTTCTTC. This rearrangement joins TRBV7-8 to TRBJ2-1, with a possible D match to TRBD1 (5 bases). Germline assignment: CDR1 SGHVS and CDR2 FQNEAQ. This CDR3 is 14 amino acids long. Trimming removed 1 base from V and 3 bases from J, with 7 bases in between.

This clonotype was observed a few times. The chain is built from TRBV7-2 and TRBJ2-1; 10 positions agree with TRBD2. Germline lookup yields CDR1 SGHTA and CDR2 FQGNSA. Trimming cost V 5 bases and J 5 bases; bases outside gene matches: 6. The CDR3 runs to 15 residues. CDR3 sequence (DNA): TGTGCCAGCAGCCTCCGACTAGCGGGCAACAATGAGCAGTTCTTC. Its protein is CASSLRLAGNNEQFF.

This clonotype showed up many times. This sequence joins TRBV5-1 and TRBJ2-1; TRBD2 aligns across 10 bases. The germline CDR1 and CDR2 sequences are SGHRS and YFSETQ. The ends lost 4 bases at V and 2 bases at J; junction bases unmatched: 6. CDR3 length equals 16 residues. The CDR3 region is CASSPPGLATYNEQFF. Written as DNA, the CDR3 is TGCGCCAGCAGCCCACCGGGACTAGCGACCTACAATGAGCAGTTCTTC.

This clonotype came up many times. The rearrangement links TRBV5-1 to TRBJ2-7, with 7 positions matching TRBD1. Germline V lookup: CDR1 SGHRS, CDR2 YFSETQ. The CDR3 covers 15 residues. The junction had 13 bases not matched to a gene; V was cut back by 7 bases and J by 3 bases. The CDR3 sequence is CASALTGQNYYEQYF. For the CDR3, the DNA is TGCGCCAGCGCGTTGACGGGACAGAACTACTACGAGCAGTACTTC.

The chain combines TRBV24-1 with TRBJ2-5, with 8 bases that match TRBD2. The CDR3 totals 13 residues. Germline trimming cut 12 bases from V and 0 bases from J; bases unmatched to any gene: 5. Germline V gene lookup returns CDR1 KGHDR and CDR2 SFDVKD. The DNA for the CDR3 is TGTGCCGTAAGCGGGGGCCACCAAGAGACCCAGTACTTC. As protein: CAVSGGHQETQYF.

This clonotype was observed at least ten times. The V and J genes are TRBV19 and TRBJ2-7, with D maybe TRBD1 (5 bases). From germline, CDR1 is LNHDA and CDR2 SQIVND (reference sequence). Trimming took 4 bases from V and 0 from J, leaving 13 bases between them. CDR3 length: 15 residues. DNA of the CDR3: TGTGCCAGTAGTACTCTCCCGACAGTCTCCTACGAGCAGTACTTC. Encoded protein: CASSTLPTVSYEQYF.

This clonotype was counted ten times or more. The rearrangement links TRBV5-1 to TRBJ2-4; no clear D gene. Germline lookup yields CDR1 SGHRS and CDR2 YFSETQ. The CDR3 contains 14 residues. Trimming took 0 bases from V and 7 from J, leaving 11 bases between them. CDR3 in DNA: TGCGCCAGCAGCTTGGCCGTCACAGACAACATTCAGTACTTC. The encoded protein is CASSLAVTDNIQYF.

This clonotype has a handful of counts. This chain uses TRBV28 with TRBJ1-4; D perhaps matches TRBD1 (5 bases). Germline V gene lookup returns CDR1 MDHEN and CDR2 SYDVKM. V lost 6 bases to trimming and J lost 6 bases, with 14 bases between them. There are 14 residues in the CDR3. The CDR3 region is CASRLRGSHEKLFF. CDR3 bases: TGTGCCAGCAGGCTGAGGGGTTCTCATGAAAAACTGTTTTTT.

This clonotype was counted ten times or more. The CDR3 here is CASRGDRYEQYF. As DNA, the CDR3 is TGTGCCAGCCGAGGCGACAGGTACGAGCAGTACTTC. The chain is built from TRBV25-1 and TRBJ2-7, with D perhaps TRBD1 (6 bases). Germline CDR1 reads MGHDK; CDR2 reads SYGVNS. CDR3 length: 12 residues. V was clipped by 8 bases and J by 4 bases, with 12 bases between them.

Comment on this clonotype: A much larger clone differs by one base, so this may be a read error. The rearrangement joins TRBV18 to TRBJ1-5; TRBD1 matches 7 bases. This CDR3 is 14 amino acids long. V lost 6 bases and J lost 9; bases outside the gene matches: 11. CDR1 KGHSH and CDR2 LQKENI come from the germline V gene. The CDR3 region has the DNA TGTGCCAGCTCTCGACAGGGATCGGAACGGCCCCAGCATTTT. Amino acid sequence: CASSRQGSERPQHF.

In this sample, this clonotype is large (0.1 to 1%). The V call is TRBV18, the J call TRBJ1-1; D is undetermined. The CDR3 runs to 14 residues. Germline V gene data show CDR1 as KGHSH and CDR2 as LQKENI. V lost 6 bases to trimming and J lost 4 bases, with 15 bases between them. The CDR3 bases are TGTGCCAGCTCTCGTCAGGCGGGCATCACTGAAGCTTTCTTT. Residues: CASSRQAGITEAFF.

This clonotype has ten or more counts. CDR3 bases: TGTGCCTGGACAGCTTCCTACAATGAGCAGTTCTTC. Its protein product is CAWTASYNEQFF. This chain joins TRBV30 and TRBJ2-1; the D is unclear. CDR1 and CDR2 from the germline V gene are GTSNPN and SVGIG (reference sequence). Trimming took off 4 bases at V and 1 base at J, with 5 bases between the two ends. The CDR3 has 12 amino acids.

V and J are TRBV12-3 or TRBV12-4 and TRBJ1-1; D not resolved. Trimming took 7 bases from V and 10 from J, leaving 16 bases between them. This CDR3 spans 12 amino acids. In DNA form, the CDR3 reads TGTGCCAGCATCCCTACCGTGGGGAGAGCTTTCTTT. This gives the protein CASIPTVGRAFF.

The chain employs TRBV6-5 and TRBJ2-6; D tentatively reads TRBD1 or TRBD2 (5 bases each). Trimming took off 5 bases at V and 0 bases at J, with 17 bases between the two ends. CDR1 and CDR2 (germline): MNHEY, SVGAGI. This CDR3 has 18 residues. As DNA, the CDR3 is TGTGCCAGCAGTAAAAGACGGCCTGGGGGCTCTGGGGCCAACGTCCTGACTTTC. Translation gives CASSKRRPGGSGANVLTF.

This clonotype turned up a few times. A much larger clone sits a single nucleotide away, making a read error possible. This chain connects TRBV6-1 to TRBJ1-5; D is undetermined. V dropped 10 bases and J dropped 4 bases, with 11 bases sitting between them. The germline CDR1 and CDR2 sequences are MNHNS and SASEGT. CDR3 length: 12 amino acids. The CDR3 DNA follows: TGTGCCACCCGAGGCGTTAATCAGCCCCAGCATTTT. Translation: CATRGVNQPQHF.

This clonotype was recorded a few times. The rearrangement uses TRBV5-4 and TRBJ1-2; D uncertain. Trimming pared 0 bases from V and 7 bases from J, leaving 10 bases between. The germline CDR1 and CDR2 sequences are SGHNT and YYREEE (reference sequence). The CDR3 contains 13 residues. CDR3 sequence reads: CASSLDLERGYTF. CDR3 sequence (DNA): TGTGCCAGCAGCTTGGATCTGGAGCGTGGCTACACCTTC.

CDR3 bases: TGTGCCAGCAGCTTCACAGCAGATACGCAGTATTTT. Protein sequence: CASSFTADTQYF. This chain links TRBV7-9 with TRBJ2-3; D is unclear. Germline CDR1 is SEHNR and CDR2 is FQNEAQ (reference sequence). The CDR3 is 12 residues long. The germline V and J ends were trimmed by 3 bases and 4 bases, with 5 bases remaining between them.